A single sample is the source of the 14 T cell receptor beta chains below, sequenced in a study of blood T cell repertoires in COVID-19. Assay: immunoSEQ multiplex PCR; the TCRdb copy retains only in-frame clones and omits some. The sample yields more than 200,000 clones, about 90% seen once. The sequencing sample was made of PBMCs or T cells enriched from blood (not recorded which). These receptors came from a woman aged 18-29 years who had recovered from COVID-19.

The CDR3 nucleotides are TGTGCCAGTGCAGGGTCAGCCTCTGGAAACACCATATATTTT. It encodes CASAGSASGNTIYF. The chain carries TRBV2 and TRBJ1-3; TRBD1 is a possible D gene (5 bases). This CDR3 spans 14 amino acids. Germline-derived CDR1 and CDR2 are SNHLY and FYNNEI. The V end was cut by 9 bases, the J end by 0 bases, with 12 bases between.

The V call is TRBV24-1, the J call TRBJ2-1; D not resolved. CDR1 is KGHDR and CDR2 is SFDVKD in the germline V gene. The CDR3 is 14 amino acids. The ends were cut back, 4 bases at V and 2 bases at J, with 8 bases in the middle. For the CDR3, the DNA is TGTGCCACCAGTGAGGAGTTGGCCTACAATGAGCAGTTCTTC. Its translation is CATSEELAYNEQFF.

The chain couples TRBV5-4 to TRBJ2-7; D is possibly TRBD1 (6 bases). CDR1 and CDR2 (germline): SGHNT, YYREEE (reference sequence). V was cut by 4 bases and J by 3 bases, with 14 bases left in between. CDR3 length: 14 amino acids. CDR3 amino acids: CASSGGLNYYEQYF. CDR3 DNA sequence: TGTGCCAGCAGCGGGGGCTTGAACTACTACGAGCAGTACTTC.

The chain is built from TRBV12-5 and TRBJ1-2; D perhaps matches TRBD1 (5 bases). The CDR3 is made up of 15 amino acids. Trimming took 2 bases from V and 4 from J, leaving 14 bases between them. Germline V CDR1 and CDR2: LGHNT, FRNRAP. Written as DNA, the CDR3 is TGTGCTAGTGGTTTGCGCGGGGGAGTGGGCTATGGCTACACCTTC. Protein product: CASGLRGGVGYGYTF.

The chain links TRBV11-3 to TRBJ1-2; 11 bases are a match to TRBD1. Germline V gene lookup returns CDR1 SGHNT and CDR2 YENEEA. The CDR3 runs 14 residues. J lost 6 bases, V lost 5 bases, and 5 bases had no gene match. CDR3 sequence reads: CASSAGTGGNGYTF. CDR3 nucleotides: TGTGCCAGCAGCGCCGGGACAGGGGGGAATGGCTACACCTTC.

This clone was seen only once. This chain connects TRBV6-2 or TRBV6-3 to TRBJ2-3; D unclear. CDR1 and CDR2 from the germline V gene are MNHEY and SVGEGT. Trimming left V 5 bases short and J 3 bases short, with 12 bases between. The CDR3 loop spans 14 amino acids. The CDR3 sequence: CASSIAGGTDTQYF. CDR3 bases: TGTGCCAGCAGTATAGCTGGTGGGACAGATACGCAGTATTTT.

The V gene is TRBV24-1, the J gene TRBJ2-5; tentative D call: TRBD1 (6 bases). The CDR3 spans 15 residues. Germline lookup yields CDR1 KGHDR and CDR2 SFDVKD. V was pared by 2 bases and J by 1 base, with 10 bases between. CDR3 bases: TGTGCCACCAGTGATTCACAGGGATTCCAAGAGACCCAGTACTTC. Translating it yields CATSDSQGFQETQYF.

The rearrangement joins TRBV11-3 to TRBJ1-2; D ambiguous. CDR1 is SGHNT, CDR2 YENEEA, per germline. CDR3 size: 13 residues. V shed 1 base and J shed 4 bases, with 7 bases lying between them. The CDR3 DNA reads TGTGCCAGCAGCTTAGGAGGGTTCTATGGCTACACCTTC. The encoded protein is CASSLGGFYGYTF.

The genes are TRBV19 and TRBJ1-2; 9 nucleotides align to TRBD1. The germline V gene encodes CDR1 LNHDA and CDR2 SQIVND (reference sequence). The CDR3 sequence is 12 residues long. The V and J ends lost 6 bases and 8 bases, in that order; junction bases with no gene match: 4. Here the CDR3 DNA reads TGTGCCAGTAGCCGACAGGGGGAAGGCTACACCTTC. Translated, it gives CASSRQGEGYTF. Supplemented by reference TRBV19 and TRBJ1-2, the full variable domain reads DGGITQSPKYLFRKEGQNVTLSCEQNLNHDAMYWYRQDPGQGLRLIYYSQIVNDFQKGDIAEGYSVSREKKESFPLTVTSAQKNPTAFYLCASSRQGEGYTFGSGTRLTVV.

The CDR3 protein is CASRGRQGLYGYTF. DNA of the CDR3: TGTGCCAGCAGGGGAAGACAGGGTCTCTATGGCTACACCTTC. The rearrangement joins TRBV28 to TRBJ1-2; 7 nucleotides agree with TRBD1. The CDR3 loop spans 14 amino acids. CDR1 is MDHEN, CDR2 SYDVKM, per germline. V gave up 6 bases and J gave up 4 bases; unmatched junction bases: 8.

DNA of the CDR3: TGTGCCAGCAGCCACCTAGCGGGAGGTATCTACGAGCAGTACTTC. Translated: CASSHLAGGIYEQYF. This chain connects TRBV5-6 to TRBJ2-7; 11 bases agree with TRBD2. This CDR3 is built from 15 residues. V shed 4 bases and J 3 bases; nucleotides not matched to a gene: 6. Germline V lookup: CDR1 SGHDT, CDR2 YYEEEE.

With respect to this clone: Other nucleotide sequences in the sample specify the same CDR3. This sequence joins TRBV5-1 and TRBJ1-5; 7 positions agree with TRBD1. The J segment lost 2 bases and the V segment lost 2 bases, leaving 1 base of the junction unmatched. The CDR3 length is 14 residues. Germline V gene sequence: CDR1 SGHRS, CDR2 YFSETQ. CDR3 in amino acids: CASSLGGGNQPQHF. The CDR3 DNA reads as TGCGCCAGCAGCTTAGGGGGCGGCAATCAGCCCCAGCATTTT.

This chain links TRBV18 with TRBJ2-3; TRBD2 matches at 11 bases. With 5 bases clipped from V and 2 bases from J, the junction kept 6 bases outside the gene matches. CDR1 is KGHSH and CDR2 is LQKENI in the germline V gene. This CDR3 region has 16 residues. CDR3 bases: TGTGCCAGCTCATCACTAGCGGGGGTCACCACAGATACGCAGTATTTT. It encodes CASSSLAGVTTDTQYF.

The rearrangement uses TRBV4-1 and TRBJ2-7, with TRBD1 as a possible D gene (5 bases). The CDR3 totals 14 residues. The V gene's germline CDR1 is MGHRA and CDR2 YSYEKL. Deletions cut 0 bases from V and 7 bases from J, with 13 bases between. The CDR3 nucleotides are TGCGCCAGCAGCCAAGAATCACAGGAGAGGGAGCAGTACTTC. This translates into CASSQESQEREQYF.